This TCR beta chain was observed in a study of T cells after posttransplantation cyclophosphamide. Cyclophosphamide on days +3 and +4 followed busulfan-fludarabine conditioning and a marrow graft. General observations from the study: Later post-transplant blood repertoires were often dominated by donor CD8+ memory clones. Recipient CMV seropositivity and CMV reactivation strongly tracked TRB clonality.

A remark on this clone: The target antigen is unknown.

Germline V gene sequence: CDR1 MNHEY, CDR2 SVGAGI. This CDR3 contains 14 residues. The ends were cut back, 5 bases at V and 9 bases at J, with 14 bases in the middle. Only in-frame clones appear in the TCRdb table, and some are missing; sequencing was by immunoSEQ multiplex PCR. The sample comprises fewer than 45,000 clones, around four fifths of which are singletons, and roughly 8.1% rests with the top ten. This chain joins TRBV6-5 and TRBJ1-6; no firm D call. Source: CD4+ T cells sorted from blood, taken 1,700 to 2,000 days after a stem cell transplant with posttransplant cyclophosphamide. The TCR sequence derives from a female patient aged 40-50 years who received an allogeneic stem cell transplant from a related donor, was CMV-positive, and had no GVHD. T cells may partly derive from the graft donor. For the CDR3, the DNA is TGTGCCAGCAGTACTAACGTGGTGGGTTCACCCCTCCACTTT. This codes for CASSTNVVGSPLHF.